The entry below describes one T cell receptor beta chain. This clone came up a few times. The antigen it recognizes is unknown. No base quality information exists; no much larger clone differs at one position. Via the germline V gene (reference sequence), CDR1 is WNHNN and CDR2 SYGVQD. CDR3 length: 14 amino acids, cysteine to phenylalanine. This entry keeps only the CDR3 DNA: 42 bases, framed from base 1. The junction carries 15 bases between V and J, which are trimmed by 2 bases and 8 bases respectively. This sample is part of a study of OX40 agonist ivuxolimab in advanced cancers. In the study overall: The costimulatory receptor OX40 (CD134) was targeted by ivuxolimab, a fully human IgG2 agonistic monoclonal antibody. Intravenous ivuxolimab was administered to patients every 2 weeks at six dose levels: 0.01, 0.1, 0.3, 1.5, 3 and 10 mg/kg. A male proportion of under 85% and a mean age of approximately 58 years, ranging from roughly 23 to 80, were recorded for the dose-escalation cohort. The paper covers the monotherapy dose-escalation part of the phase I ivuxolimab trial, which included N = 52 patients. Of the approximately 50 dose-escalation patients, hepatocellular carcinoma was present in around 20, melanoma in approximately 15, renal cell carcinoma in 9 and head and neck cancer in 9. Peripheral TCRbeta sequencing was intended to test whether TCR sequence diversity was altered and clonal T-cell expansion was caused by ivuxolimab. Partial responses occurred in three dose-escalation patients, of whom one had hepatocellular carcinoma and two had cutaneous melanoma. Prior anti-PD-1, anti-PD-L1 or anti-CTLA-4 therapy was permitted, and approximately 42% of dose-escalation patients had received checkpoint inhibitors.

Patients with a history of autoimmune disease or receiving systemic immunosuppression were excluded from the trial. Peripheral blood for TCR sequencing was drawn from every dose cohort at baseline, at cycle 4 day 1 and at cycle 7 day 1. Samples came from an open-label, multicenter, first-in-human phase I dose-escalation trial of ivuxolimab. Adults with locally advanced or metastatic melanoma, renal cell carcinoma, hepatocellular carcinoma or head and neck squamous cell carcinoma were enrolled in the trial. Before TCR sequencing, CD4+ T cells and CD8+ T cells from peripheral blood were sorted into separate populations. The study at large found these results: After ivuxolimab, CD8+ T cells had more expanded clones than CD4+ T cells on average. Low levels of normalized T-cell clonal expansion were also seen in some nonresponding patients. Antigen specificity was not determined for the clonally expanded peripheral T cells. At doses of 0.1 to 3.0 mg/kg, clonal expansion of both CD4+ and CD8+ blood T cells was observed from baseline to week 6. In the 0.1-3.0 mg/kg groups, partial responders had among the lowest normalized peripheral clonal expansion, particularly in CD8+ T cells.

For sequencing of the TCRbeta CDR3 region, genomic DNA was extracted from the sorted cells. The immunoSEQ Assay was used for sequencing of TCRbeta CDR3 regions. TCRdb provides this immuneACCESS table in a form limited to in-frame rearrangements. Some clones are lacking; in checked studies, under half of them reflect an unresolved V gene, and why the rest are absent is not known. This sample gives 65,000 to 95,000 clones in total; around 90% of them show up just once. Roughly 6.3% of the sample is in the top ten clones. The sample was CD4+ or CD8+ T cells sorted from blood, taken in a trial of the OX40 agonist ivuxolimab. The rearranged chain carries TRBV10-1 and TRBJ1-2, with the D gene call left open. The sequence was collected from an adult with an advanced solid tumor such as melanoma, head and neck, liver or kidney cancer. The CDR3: CASSENPRTGGYTF. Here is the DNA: TGCGCCAGCAGTGAGAATCCCCGGACCGGGGGCTACACCTTC.